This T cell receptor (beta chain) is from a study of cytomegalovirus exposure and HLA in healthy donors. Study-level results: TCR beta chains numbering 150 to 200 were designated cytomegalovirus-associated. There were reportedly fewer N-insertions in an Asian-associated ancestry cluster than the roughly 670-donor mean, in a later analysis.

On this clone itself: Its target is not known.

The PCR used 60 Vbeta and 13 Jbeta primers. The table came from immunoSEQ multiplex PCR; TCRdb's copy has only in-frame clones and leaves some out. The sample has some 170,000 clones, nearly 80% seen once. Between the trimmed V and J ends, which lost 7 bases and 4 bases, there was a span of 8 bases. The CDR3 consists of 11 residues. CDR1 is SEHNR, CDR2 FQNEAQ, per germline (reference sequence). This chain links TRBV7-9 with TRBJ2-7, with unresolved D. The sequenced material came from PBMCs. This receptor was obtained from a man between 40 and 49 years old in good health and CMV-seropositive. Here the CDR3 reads CASTSVYEQYF. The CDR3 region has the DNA TGTGCCAGCACCTCTGTGTACGAGCAGTACTTC.